This T cell receptor (beta chain) was captured by sequencing in a study of blood T cell repertoires in COVID-19. Study-wide background: Samples taken during acute and convalescent COVID-19 were collected in the United States, Italy and Spain. T cells, B-cell-depleted T cells, or PBMCs supplied cDNA or gDNA.

V dropped 1 base and J dropped 6; count of bases not matched to a gene: 8. The germline V gene has CDR1 SGHVS and CDR2 FQNEAQ. CDR3 length: 16 residues. Study processing details: Amplifying reference gene primers gave estimates of nucleated cell counts. Here immunoSEQ multiplex PCR was the method, and the copy in TCRdb shows in-frame clones only, minus some. The V and J calls and clone size come from that table; D and trimming were worked out from the DNA. The sample lists approximately 350,000 clones, around 91% seen once, with around 3.3% in the top ten. The chain employs TRBV7-8 and TRBJ1-5; 8 bases match TRBD1. The sequence derives from a woman aged 18 to 35 who had recovered from COVID-19. Specimen: peripheral blood. Here the CDR3 reads CASSLGRTGSLQPQHF. CDR3 DNA: TGTGCCAGCAGCTTAGGTCGGACAGGGAGTCTTCAGCCCCAGCATTTT. The full variable domain, rest sourced from reference TRBV7-8 and TRBJ1-5, is GAGVSQSPRYKVAKRGQDVALRCDPISGHVSLFWYQQALGQGPEFLTYFQNEAQLDKSGLPSDRFFAERPEGSVSTLKIQRTQQEDSAVYLCASSLGRTGSLQPQHFGDGTRLSIL.